The 22 T cell receptor beta chains reported below all come from one sample, sequenced in a study of T cell responses to AZD1222 COVID-19 vaccine. The data were produced by immunoSEQ multiplex PCR, yet TCRdb's version contains in-frame clones alone and is incomplete. The table has more than 80,000 clones, 90% seen once. The sample was peripheral blood, taken on day 0 of AZD1222 vaccination. The receptors come from an adult in good health.

The chain employs TRBV18 and TRBJ2-3; D not resolved. The ends were cut back, 1 base at V and 0 bases at J, with 5 bases in the middle. The CDR3 runs 14 residues. Germline V gene data show CDR1 as KGHSH and CDR2 as LQKENI. CDR3 sequence (DNA): TGTGCCAGCTCACCACGGTACAGCACAGATACGCAGTATTTT. This sequence encodes CASSPRYSTDTQYF.

The chain is built from TRBV3-1 (or the pseudogene TRBV3-2) and TRBJ1-3; 8 bases are shared with TRBD1. Germline trimming cut 1 base from V and 2 bases from J; bases unmatched to any gene: 1. Germline V lookup: CDR1 LGHDT, CDR2 YNNKEL (reference sequence). This CDR3 comprises 15 residues. CDR3 DNA: TGTGCCAGCAGCCAAGTACAGGGGGCTGGAAACACCATATATTTT. It yields the protein CASSQVQGAGNTIYF.

The table lists this clone with a few counts. This sequence joins TRBV27 and TRBJ2-7; 8 nucleotides align to TRBD1. Germline values: CDR1 MNHEY, CDR2 SMNVEV (reference sequence). V shed 2 bases and J 5 bases; nucleotides not matched to a gene: 2. The CDR3 has 13 amino acids. The CDR3 spells CASSLAGGHEQYF. As DNA, the CDR3 is TGTGCCAGCAGTTTAGCAGGGGGCCACGAGCAGTACTTC.

DNA of the CDR3: TGTGCCAGCAGCTCCACATCGGGGGCTAATTCACCCCTCCACTTT. This gives the protein CASSSTSGANSPLHF. The genes are TRBV9 and TRBJ1-6; maybe TRBD1 (6 bases). Trimming shortened V by 4 bases and J by 6 bases, and 14 bases separated the two germline ends. The CDR3 covers 15 residues. Germline loops: CDR1 SGDLS, CDR2 YYNGEE.

The gene calls are TRBV6-5 and TRBJ1-2; no clear D gene. V shed 2 bases and J shed 2 bases, with 15 bases lying between them. Per germline, CDR1 MNHEY and CDR2 SVGAGI. The CDR3 consists of 16 residues. As DNA, the CDR3 is TGTGCCAGCAGTTACAACCGCTTTACACCGAACTATGGCTACACCTTC. Its protein is CASSYNRFTPNYGYTF.

J is TRBJ1-2 and V is TRBV5-1, with TRBD1 as a possible D gene (5 bases). Germline V lookup: CDR1 SGHRS, CDR2 YFSETQ. Trimming shortened V by 0 bases and J by 1 base, and 13 bases separated the two germline ends. The CDR3 is made up of 16 amino acids. CDR3 nucleotides: TGCGCCAGCAGCTTGGGACAGCCCTGGGGTAACTATGGCTACACCTTC. Protein sequence: CASSLGQPWGNYGYTF.

A few counts support this clone. Other DNA sequences in the same sample also yield this CDR3. CDR3 sequence: CASSIAYSYEQYF. Here the CDR3 DNA reads TGTGCCAGTAGTATAGCATACTCCTACGAGCAGTACTTC. This sequence joins TRBV19 and TRBJ2-7, with no clear D. The germline V gene encodes CDR1 LNHDA and CDR2 SQIVND (reference sequence). The CDR3 has 13 residues. The V gene lost 1 base and the J gene lost 0 bases, with 4 bases spanning the gap. Full variable domain (missing parts from reference TRBV19 and TRBJ2-7): DGGITQSPKYLFRKEGQNVTLSCEQNLNHDAMYWYRQDPGQGLRLIYYSQIVNDFQKGDIAEGYSVSREKKESFPLTVTSAQKNPTAFYLCASSIAYSYEQYFGPGTRLTVT.

This clone has just one count. The chain joins TRBV4-3 to TRBJ1-4; 10 positions match TRBD1. CDR3 length: 16 amino acids. Germline V gene data show CDR1 as LGHNA and CDR2 as YSLEER. V trimming: 6 bases; J trimming: 4 bases; junction bases outside the gene matches: 8. The CDR3 DNA follows: TGCGCCAGCAGTACCGGGACAGGGGCAATTAATGAAAAACTGTTTTTT. It translates to CASSTGTGAINEKLFF.

The V and J genes are TRBV10-3 and TRBJ1-5, with D possibly matching TRBD1 (6 bases). V dropped 7 bases and J dropped 3 bases, with 13 bases sitting between them. The V gene's germline CDR1 is ENHRY and CDR2 SYGVKD. The CDR3 length is 14 residues. The CDR3 here is CAIKGGGTNQPQHF. The CDR3 DNA sequence: TGTGCCATCAAGGGGGGGGGAACCAATCAGCCCCAGCATTTT.

This clone turned up a few times. The chain couples TRBV2 to TRBJ1-2; D perhaps matches TRBD1 (6 bases). V shed 2 bases and J shed 8 bases, with 15 bases lying between them. The CDR3 spans 14 residues. CDR1 SNHLY and CDR2 FYNNEI come from the germline V gene. CDR3 sequence reads: CASSERGRGYGYTF. The CDR3 bases are TGTGCCAGCAGTGAAAGAGGCAGGGGTTACGGCTACACCTTC.

J is TRBJ1-3 and V is TRBV5-4, with unresolved D. V lost 0 bases, J lost 0 bases, and 10 bases lay in between. The CDR3 extends over 16 amino acids. Germline values: CDR1 SGHNT, CDR2 YYREEE (reference sequence). The CDR3 sequence: CASSLDVSRSGNTIYF. The CDR3 DNA follows: TGTGCCAGCAGCTTGGACGTCAGTCGCTCTGGAAACACCATATATTTT.

This clone was observed once. This chain joins TRBV29-1 and TRBJ1-1; tentative D call: TRBD1 (6 bases). Germline CDR1 is SQVTM and CDR2 is ANQGSEA. V was cut by 7 bases and J by 2 bases, with 14 bases left in between. CDR3 size: 13 residues. The CDR3 loop reads CSARGGENTEAFF. CDR3 in DNA: TGCAGCGCGAGGGGGGGAGAAAACACTGAAGCTTTCTTT.

V and J are TRBV7-3 and TRBJ2-3; the match to TRBD1 covers 7 bases. J lost 3 bases, V lost 1 base, and 4 bases had no gene match. The CDR3 runs to 15 residues. Germline CDR1 is SGHTA and CDR2 is FQGTGA. This CDR3 reads CASSLRGQKTDTQYF. CDR3 nucleotides: TGTGCCAGCAGCTTAAGGGGACAGAAGACAGATACGCAGTATTTT.

The V and J genes are TRBV5-1 and TRBJ1-1; tentatively, D is TRBD1 (6 bases). CDR1 and CDR2 from the germline V gene are SGHRS and YFSETQ. The V end lost 7 bases, the J end lost 4 bases, and 14 bases lay between the germline ends. The CDR3 spans 13 residues. CDR3 coding DNA: TGCGCCAGCGGGGGCGGCGGAGTCACTGAAGCTTTCTTT. Its protein is CASGGGGVTEAFF.

This sequence joins TRBV9 and TRBJ1-5; 7 positions match TRBD1. This CDR3 is 15 amino acids long. V lost 4 bases and J lost 1; bases outside the gene matches: 5. Looked up from germline, CDR1 is SGDLS and CDR2 is YYNGEE. CDR3 in amino acids: CASSPTGRSNQPQHF. Here the CDR3 DNA reads TGTGCCAGCAGCCCGACAGGGAGAAGCAATCAGCCCCAGCATTTT.

V usage is TRBV14 and J usage is TRBJ2-1; no clear D gene. The germline V gene has CDR1 SGHDN and CDR2 FVKESK. Trimming shortened V by 6 bases and J by 5 bases, and 5 bases separated the two germline ends. The length of the CDR3 is 11 residues. The DNA for the CDR3 is TGTGCCAGCAGATACAACAATGAGCAGTTCTTC. Translation gives CASRYNNEQFF.

This chain joins TRBV18 and TRBJ1-3; 8 bases fit TRBD1. CDR1 and CDR2 (germline): KGHSH, LQKENI. The junction had 6 bases not matched to a gene; V was cut back by 4 bases and J by 4 bases. The CDR3 covers 15 residues. In DNA form, the CDR3 reads TGTGCCAGCTCACGGACAGGGATCGGGGGAAACACCATATATTTT. This translates into CASSRTGIGGNTIYF.

The chain is built from TRBV19 and TRBJ1-5, with D unresolved. This CDR3 has 15 residues. Germline V CDR1 and CDR2: LNHDA, SQIVND (reference sequence). V lost 5 bases to trimming and J lost 3 bases, with 14 bases between them. This chain's CDR3 is CASSSGGGYNQPQHF. The CDR3 bases are TGTGCCAGTAGTTCGGGTGGAGGTTACAATCAGCCCCAGCATTTT.

This rearrangement joins TRBV4-2 to TRBJ1-4, with 7 bases lining up with TRBD1. The CDR3 extends over 15 amino acids. Germline V lookup: CDR1 LGHNA, CDR2 YNFKEQ. J was trimmed by 8 bases and V by 3 bases; bases with no gene match: 9. The CDR3 bases are TGTGCCAGCAGCCAGAGGGGGCAGGGGGAGGAAAAACTGTTTTTT. It specifies CASSQRGQGEEKLFF.

The rearrangement links TRBV4-2 to TRBJ1-2; D is uncertain. The CDR3 is 14 residues long. Per the germline V gene, CDR1 is LGHNA and CDR2 is YNFKEQ. The V end lost 0 bases, the J end lost 6 bases, and 11 bases lay between the germline ends. Here the CDR3 reads CASSQDRQVHGYTF. CDR3 DNA sequence: TGTGCCAGCAGCCAAGATCGGCAGGTACATGGCTACACCTTC.

The gene calls are TRBV15 and TRBJ1-5; TRBD1 aligns across 7 bases. V shed 3 bases, J shed 4 bases, and the junction held 9 bases outside the gene matches. Germline assignment: CDR1 LNHNV and CDR2 YYDKDF (reference sequence). The CDR3 contains 16 residues. The CDR3 DNA sequence: TGTGCCACCAGCAGGGGTGGGACAGCGAGTAATCAGCCCCAGCATTTT. Its translation: CATSRGGTASNQPQHF.

The chain employs TRBV3-1 (or the pseudogene TRBV3-2) and TRBJ2-7, with TRBD2 identical over 10 bases. V shed 1 base and J 0 bases; nucleotides not matched to a gene: 3. CDR1 and CDR2 (germline): LGHDT, YNNKEL (reference sequence). This CDR3 spans 16 amino acids. CDR3 residues: CASSQVRLAGSYEQYF. The CDR3, as DNA: TGTGCCAGCAGCCAAGTCAGACTAGCGGGCTCCTACGAGCAGTACTTC.